The 21 T cell receptor beta chains below come from one sample, sequenced in a study of blood T cell repertoires in COVID-19. TCRdb's copy holds only in-frame clones and misses some; the assay was immunoSEQ multiplex PCR. The table shows 160,000 or so clones, with roughly nine tenths occurring only once. Sequenced sample: peripheral blood. Receptor source: a woman in her 70s with acute or convalescent COVID-19.

The chain has TRBV19 and TRBJ1-1; 7 positions match TRBD1. CDR1 is LNHDA, CDR2 SQIVND, per germline (reference sequence). The CDR3 runs to 15 residues. The V segment lost 7 bases and the J segment 6 bases; nucleotides outside the gene matches: 14. This CDR3 reads CASNRGETGKSEAFF. The CDR3 DNA reads TGTGCCAGTAATAGGGGAGAGACAGGGAAATCTGAAGCTTTCTTT.

The rearrangement uses TRBV5-6 and TRBJ1-2; D gene ambiguous. V lost 4 bases to trimming and J lost 0 bases, with 7 bases between them. The CDR3 consists of 13 residues. CDR1 is SGHDT and CDR2 is YYEEEE in the germline V gene. The CDR3 nucleotides are TGTGCCAGCAGCAAGAGGCCTAACTATGGCTACACCTTC. As protein: CASSKRPNYGYTF.

J is TRBJ2-3 and V is TRBV3-1 (or the pseudogene TRBV3-2); TRBD2 aligns across 7 bases. This CDR3 is built from 12 residues. With V trimmed by 4 bases and J by 7 bases, 2 bases remained unmatched. Germline values: CDR1 LGHDT, CDR2 YNNKEL (reference sequence). CDR3 nucleotides: TGTGCCAGCAGCCCCGGGGGGTATACGCAGTATTTT. Translated, it gives CASSPGGYTQYF.

V is TRBV11-2 and J is TRBJ2-7, with D perhaps TRBD1 (7 bases). The germline gives CDR1 SGHAT, CDR2 FQNNGV. The CDR3 has 17 residues. With 0 bases removed from V and 1 base from J, the gap between germline ends came to 16 bases. The CDR3 loop is CASSLDRGTVPSYEQYV. In nucleotides, the CDR3 is TGTGCCAGCAGCTTAGATCGGGGGACAGTCCCGTCCTACGAGCAGTACGTC.

This chain joins TRBV15 and TRBJ2-2, with 7 bases matching TRBD1. The CDR3 spans 15 residues. CDR1 is LNHNV, CDR2 YYDKDF, per germline (reference sequence). The ends lost 6 bases at V and 7 bases at J; junction bases unmatched: 11. The CDR3, as DNA: TGTGCCACCAGAGCCGGGACAGTCTTGAACGGGGAGCTGTTTTTT. Encoded protein: CATRAGTVLNGELFF.

The rearrangement links TRBV6-5 to TRBJ1-1; no clear D. Germline loops: CDR1 MNHEY, CDR2 SVGAGI. This CDR3 contains 12 residues. Trimming removed 10 bases from V and 4 bases from J, with 13 bases in between. The CDR3 DNA sequence: TGTGCCACCACCGGTGGTGGCACTGAAGCTTTCTTT. It specifies CATTGGGTEAFF.

Notes on this clone: The sample contains more than one DNA sequence encoding this CDR3. The chain links TRBV18 to TRBJ1-1, with TRBD1 matching over 8 bases. V gave up 3 bases and J gave up 1 base; unmatched junction bases: 1. The CDR3 is 14 amino acids. The V gene's germline CDR1 is KGHSH and CDR2 LQKENI. CDR3 protein: CASSPGQGNTEAFF. CDR3 coding DNA: TGTGCCAGCTCACCCGGACAGGGGAACACTGAAGCTTTCTTT.

The V gene is TRBV10-3, the J gene TRBJ2-2; 7 bases match TRBD1. CDR1 and CDR2 (germline): ENHRY, SYGVKD. With V trimmed by 5 bases and J by 4 bases, 10 bases remained unmatched. The length of the CDR3 is 16 residues. In nucleotides, the CDR3 is TGTGCCATCAGTAGGACAGGTGTGAGGTTCACCGGGGAGCTGTTTTTT. Amino acid sequence: CAISRTGVRFTGELFF.

The chain joins TRBV2 to TRBJ2-3, with 11 bases that match TRBD2. Germline V gives CDR1 SNHLY, CDR2 FYNNEI. The CDR3 loop spans 15 amino acids. J was trimmed by 5 bases and V by 8 bases; bases with no gene match: 9. The CDR3 DNA reads as TGTGCCAGCGCCTTTGGGGGGACTAGCGGAGATACGCAGTATTTT. Protein sequence: CASAFGGTSGDTQYF.

This clone was observed a few times. The CDR3 nucleotides are TGTGCCAGCAGGGACGCCTTTCAGGGCTACGAGCAGTACGTC. Translated, it gives CASRDAFQGYEQYV. The chain carries TRBV2 and TRBJ2-7, with a tentative D call TRBD1 (5 bases). Trimming removed 6 bases from V and 3 bases from J, with 15 bases in between. Germline CDR1 reads SNHLY; CDR2 reads FYNNEI. This CDR3 has 14 amino acids.

This chain uses TRBV19 with TRBJ1-1, with D maybe TRBD1 (6 bases). The CDR3 is 16 residues long. Trimming stripped 6 bases from V and 6 bases from J, with 23 bases between. Per the germline V gene, CDR1 is LNHDA and CDR2 is SQIVND (reference sequence). CDR3 protein: CASSSIGGGVRPEAFF. The CDR3 nucleotides read TGTGCCAGTAGCTCAATAGGGGGGGGAGTGAGGCCTGAAGCTTTCTTT.

This clone was detected only once. This chain links TRBV6-5 with TRBJ2-4; D is possibly TRBD1 (6 bases). Germline V gives CDR1 MNHEY, CDR2 SVGAGI. Trimming cost V 8 bases and J 0 bases, with 8 bases left between them. The CDR3 has 13 residues. The CDR3, as DNA: TGTGCCAGCCGAGGGGGAGCCAAAAACATTCAGTACTTC. Its protein product is CASRGGAKNIQYF.

The chain links TRBV3-1 (or the pseudogene TRBV3-2) to TRBJ1-2; a possible D gene is TRBD1 (6 bases). Trimming took off 4 bases at V and 4 bases at J, with 10 bases between the two ends. The CDR3 runs to 13 residues. In germline, CDR1 is LGHDT, CDR2 YNNKEL (reference sequence). The CDR3 sequence: CASSREGGYGYTF. The CDR3 bases are TGTGCCAGCAGCCGGGAGGGGGGCTATGGCTACACCTTC.

V and J are TRBV27 and TRBJ2-5, with 7 bases matching TRBD2. The trim removed 4 bases at V and 9 bases at J, leaving 5 bases unmatched. This CDR3 comprises 12 residues. Germline V gives CDR1 MNHEY, CDR2 SMNVEV (reference sequence). The CDR3 here is CASSSAGSAQYF. CDR3 DNA sequence: TGTGCCAGCAGTTCAGCGGGATCGGCCCAGTACTTC.

This clone came up once. The gene calls are TRBV10-2 and TRBJ2-4, with 8 positions matching TRBD2. After removal of 3 bases from V and 7 bases from J, the junction contained 14 bases not matched to a gene. CDR1 is WSHSY, CDR2 SAAADI, per germline. The CDR3 spans 17 residues. This CDR3 is CASSEVYFGGTSNIQYF. For the CDR3, the DNA is TGCGCCAGCAGTGAAGTATACTTCGGGGGGACTAGTAACATTCAGTACTTC.

The chain has TRBV24-1 and TRBJ1-1; D gene unclear. The V end was cut by 8 bases, the J end by 6 bases, with 21 bases between. This CDR3 region has 15 residues. The germline gives CDR1 KGHDR, CDR2 SFDVKD. CDR3 sequence: CATMIGRVFRPEAFF. CDR3 nucleotides: TGTGCCACCATGATAGGGAGGGTTTTTAGGCCTGAAGCTTTCTTT.

This chain links TRBV10-2 with TRBJ1-1; no firm D call. The CDR3 extends over 11 amino acids. The V gene lost 3 bases and the J gene lost 8 bases, with 7 bases spanning the gap. CDR1 and CDR2 (germline): WSHSY, SAAADI. The CDR3 nucleotides are TGCGCCAGCAGTGACCAAGCCGAAGCTTTCTTT. It codes for CASSDQAEAFF.

This chain uses TRBV5-1 with TRBJ1-6, with D possibly matching TRBD1 (6 bases). Germline values: CDR1 SGHRS, CDR2 YFSETQ. This CDR3 comprises 18 residues. Deletions cut 5 bases from V and 4 bases from J, with 22 bases between. The DNA of the CDR3 is TGCGCCAGCAGTCCCCGGGGGGGCGAAGGGACTTATAATTCACCCCTCCACTTT. It translates to CASSPRGGEGTYNSPLHF.

This chain connects TRBV5-4 to TRBJ1-1, with 7 bases matching TRBD1. The CDR3 runs 15 residues. J lost 3 bases, V lost 6 bases, and 11 bases had no gene match. Per the germline V gene, CDR1 is SGHNT and CDR2 is YYREEE (reference sequence). The CDR3 bases are TGTGCCAGCAACGATTTGGGACAGTGGGACACTGAAGCTTTCTTT. Protein sequence: CASNDLGQWDTEAFF.

The V call is TRBV24-1, the J call TRBJ1-1; tentative D call: TRBD1 (5 bases). This CDR3 is built from 16 residues. Germline assignment: CDR1 KGHDR and CDR2 SFDVKD. V shed 3 bases and J shed 0 bases, with 13 bases lying between them. Here the CDR3 DNA reads TGTGCCACCAGTGATAAGGGGAACGGCATGAACACTGAAGCTTTCTTT. Protein: CATSDKGNGMNTEAFF.

The rearrangement joins TRBV3-1 (or the pseudogene TRBV3-2) to TRBJ1-6; D is undetermined. The germline V and J ends were trimmed by 4 bases and 7 bases, with 11 bases remaining between them. Germline V gene sequence: CDR1 LGHDT, CDR2 YNNKEL (reference sequence). The CDR3 has 14 residues. CDR3 in amino acids: CASSPPQTNSPLHF. The CDR3 DNA reads TGTGCCAGCAGCCCCCCGCAGACAAATTCACCCCTCCACTTT.